This is a list of T cell receptor beta chains from one sample in a study of blood T cell repertoires in COVID-19. The assay was immunoSEQ multiplex PCR, and TCRdb's table has in-frame clones only and misses some. The sample shows about 110,000 clones, over 75% of them seen only once. The material sequenced was peripheral blood. Receptors were obtained from a human donor in a cohort sampled during active COVID-19. CDR3s include the opening cysteine and the closing phenylalanine or tryptophan. Each record gives: D gene, J gene, V gene, clone size, CDR3 protein, CDR3 DNA. D genes are given only for firm matches. Expanded clones are given a class, and other clones once, few, many or no size at all.

- | TRBJ2-3 | TRBV5-4 | - | CASSRIRLTGADTQYF | TGTGCCAGCAGCAGAATCCGACTGACCGGGGCAGATACGCAGTATTTT
TRBD2 | TRBJ2-1 | TRBV7-8 | - | CASFDHKRGLAHNEQFF | TGTGCCAGCTTCGATCATAAGAGGGGACTAGCCCACAATGAGCAGTTCTTC
TRBD1 | TRBJ2-2 | TRBV4-2 | - | CASSHPGTGDTGELFF | TGTGCCAGCAGCCATCCCGGGACAGGGGACACCGGGGAGCTGTTTTTT
- | TRBJ1-3 | TRBV7-8 | - | CASAIEGNTIYF | TGTGCCAGCGCTATAGAAGGAAACACCATATATTTT
- | TRBJ1-1 | TRBV29-1 | few | CSVSRGAEAFF | TGCAGCGTTTCCAGGGGAGCTGAAGCTTTCTTT
- | TRBJ2-3 | TRBV7-9 | once | CASSSSVGTDTQYF | TGTGCCAGCAGCTCTAGCGTGGGCACAGATACGCAGTATTTT
- | TRBJ2-7 | TRBV7-9 | - | CASSSASYEQYF | TGTGCCAGCAGCTCAGCCAGCTACGAGCAGTACTTC
- | TRBJ2-3 | TRBV20-1 | - | CSASRSGTDTQYF | TGCAGTGCTAGTAGGAGCGGCACAGATACGCAGTATTTT
- | TRBJ2-7 | TRBV28 | - | CASVSPASGPREQYF | TGTGCCAGCGTATCGCCCGCGAGCGGACCGCGCGAGCAGTACTTC
- | TRBJ1-2 | TRBV21-1 | - | CASSKKGEGIPFYGYTF | TGTGCCAGCAGCAAAAAAGGGGAGGGCATACCGTTCTATGGCTACACCTTC
- | TRBJ1-1 | TRBV10-3 | - | CAISESKSGNMNTEAFF | TGTGCCATCAGTGAGTCGAAGTCGGGGAATATGAACACTGAAGCTTTCTTT
- | TRBJ2-2 | TRBV28 | - | CASSLITRDSRELFF | TGTGCCAGCAGTTTAATTACTAGAGATAGCAGGGAGCTGTTTTTT
- | TRBJ2-7 | TRBV27 | once | CASSLQGDEQYF | TGCGCCAGCAGTTTGCAGGGCGACGAGCAGTACTTC
TRBD1 | TRBJ1-5 | TRBV7-2 | once | CASSPGQPSNQPQHF | TGTGCCAGCAGCCCGGGACAGCCGAGCAATCAGCCCCAGCATTTT
TRBD1 | TRBJ1-2 | TRBV3-1/TRBV3-2 | - | CASGPGQARHNYGYTF | TGTGCCAGCGGGCCGGGACAGGCCCGTCATAACTATGGCTACACCTTC
- | TRBJ1-5 | TRBV18 | - | CASSPRVQGFSNQPQHF | TGTGCCAGCTCACCAAGGGTACAGGGATTTAGCAATCAGCCCCAGCATTTT
- | TRBJ1-5 | TRBV6-5 | - | CASSTYGAQPQHF | TGTGCCAGCAGTACTTATGGGGCCCAGCCCCAGCATTTT
TRBD2 | TRBJ2-1 | TRBV7-9 | - | CASSQRESPNEQFF | TGTGCCAGCAGCCAGCGGGAGTCCCCAAATGAGCAGTTCTTC
TRBD1 | TRBJ2-7 | TRBV27 | - | CASSLKGTGTYEQYF | TGTGCCAGCAGTTTAAAGGGGACAGGGACCTACGAGCAGTACTTC
- | TRBJ1-1 | TRBV15 | - | CATSTTGYTEAFF | TGTGCCACCAGCACGACCGGGTACACTGAAGCTTTCTTT
- | TRBJ2-7 | TRBV11-2 | - | CASSLEAGTYEQYF | TGTGCCAGCAGCTTAGAGGCGGGCACCTACGAGCAGTACTTC
TRBD1 | TRBJ2-7 | TRBV5-1 | - | CASRIGTGYEQYF | TGCGCCAGCAGAATCGGGACAGGATACGAGCAGTACTTC
- | TRBJ1-2 | TRBV7-9 | - | CASSAGLDGYTF | TGTGCCAGCAGCGCGGGACTAGATGGCTACACCTTC
- | TRBJ1-1 | TRBV11-2 | - | CASSSGGHGDEAFF | TGTGCCAGCAGCTCGGGGGGGCACGGAGATGAAGCTTTCTTT
TRBD2 | TRBJ2-1 | TRBV29-1 | - | CSVGGGAQLNEQFF | TGCAGCGTTGGGGGAGGGGCCCAACTTAATGAGCAGTTCTTC
TRBD1 | TRBJ1-1 | TRBV6-5 | - | CASSRRDSEAFF | TGTGCCAGCAGCCGTAGGGACAGCGAAGCTTTCTTT
TRBD2 | TRBJ2-7 | TRBV19 | once | CASSTTTSGPYEQYF | TGTGCCAGTAGTACGACGACTAGCGGACCCTACGAGCAGTACTTC
- | TRBJ2-5 | TRBV24-1 | - | CATSDSGFGQQETQYF | TGTGCCACCAGTGATTCTGGTTTCGGACAACAAGAGACCCAGTACTTC
- | TRBJ2-1 | TRBV4-1 | - | CASSHRLHNEQFF | TGCGCCAGCAGCCATCGACTGCACAATGAGCAGTTCTTC
- | TRBJ2-3 | TRBV28 | - | CASSPLAVSTDTQYF | TGTGCCAGCAGTCCATTAGCGGTTAGCACAGATACGCAGTATTTT
- | TRBJ1-1 | TRBV2 | - | CASSREENTEAFF | TGTGCCAGCAGCCGGGAGGAGAACACTGAAGCTTTCTTT
- | TRBJ2-1 | TRBV11-2 | - | CASSLARSSAGDEQFF | TGTGCCAGCAGCTTAGCGCGGTCCTCCGCTGGCGATGAGCAGTTCTTC
TRBD1 | TRBJ2-3 | TRBV5-5 | once | CASTPNEQGASTDTQYF | TGTGCCAGCACCCCAAATGAACAGGGGGCGAGCACAGATACGCAGTATTTT
- | TRBJ2-1 | TRBV18 | - | CASSRGQYNEQFF | TGTGCCAGCTCACGGGGACAATACAATGAGCAGTTCTTC
TRBD1 | TRBJ2-3 | TRBV28 | - | CASSPGTGTTDTQYF | TGTGCCAGCAGTCCCGGGACAGGGACCACAGATACGCAGTATTTT
TRBD1 | TRBJ1-3 | TRBV2 | - | CASNSWDSSGNTIYF | TGTGCCAGCAACTCCTGGGACAGCTCTGGAAACACCATATATTTT
TRBD1 | TRBJ2-3 | TRBV6-5 | - | CASSKQGARDTQYF | TGTGCCAGCAGTAAACAGGGGGCGCGGGATACGCAGTATTTT
- | TRBJ1-1 | TRBV4-1 | once | CASSLSTGTPNTEAFF | TGCGCCAGCAGCCTATCCACCGGGACACCGAACACTGAAGCTTTCTTT